The 29 T cell receptor beta chains in this list originate from one sample, sequenced in a study of vaccination effects on CD4 cells after COVID-19. Data came from immunoSEQ multiplex PCR; TCRdb stores just in-frame clones and leaves some out. The data contain approximately 87,000 clones, roughly four fifths of them singletons. These TCRs' antigens remain unknown. ViraFEST used viral peptide pools to expand antigen-specific CD4+ T cells before sequencing. The culture ran for 9 to 11 days, and then CD4+ T cells were isolated. Sequences were derived from CD4+ T cells from PBMCs cultured with HCoV-229E spike peptides, sampled before COVID-19 vaccination. The receptors shown here come from a human donor who received a COVID-19 vaccine.

The count of this clone is one. This rearrangement joins TRBV24-1 to TRBJ2-7, with 7 bases fitting TRBD1. Germline CDR1 and CDR2: KGHDR and SFDVKD. This CDR3 spans 16 amino acids. V lost 4 bases to trimming and J lost 1 base; unmatched junction nucleotides: 9. The CDR3 sequence: CATSESDRFYSYEQYV. DNA of the CDR3: TGTGCCACCAGTGAATCGGACAGGTTTTATTCCTACGAGCAGTACGTC.

The rearrangement joins TRBV7-2 to TRBJ2-1, with D perhaps given as TRBD1 or TRBD2 (5 bases each). This CDR3 comprises 14 residues. V was cut by 7 bases and J by 6 bases, with 16 bases left in between. Germline V CDR1 and CDR2: SGHTA, FQGNSA. The CDR3 here is CASNPGLRGNEQFF. DNA for the CDR3: TGTGCCAGCAACCCGGGTCTGAGGGGCAATGAGCAGTTCTTC. The whole variable domain, remainder taken from reference TRBV7-2 and TRBJ2-1, is GAGVSQSPSNKVTEKGKDVELRCDPISGHTALYWYRQSLGQGLEFLIYFQGNSAPDKSGLPSDRFSAERTGGSVSTLTIQRTQQEDSAVYLCASNPGLRGNEQFFGPGTRLTVL.

The chain combines TRBV3-1 (or the pseudogene TRBV3-2) with TRBJ1-2; D is perhaps TRBD1 (6 bases). From germline, CDR1 is LGHDT and CDR2 YNNKEL (reference sequence). The CDR3 spans 15 residues. The V and J ends lost 5 bases and 2 bases respectively, with 15 bases between them. The CDR3 sequence: CASSDRDIQNYGYTF. Here the CDR3 DNA reads TGTGCCAGCAGCGACCGGGACATACAGAACTATGGCTACACCTTC.

V usage is TRBV19 and J usage is TRBJ1-3; D unclear. Trimming took 7 bases from V and 0 from J, leaving 16 bases between them. The CDR3 extends over 16 amino acids. Germline assignment: CDR1 LNHDA and CDR2 SQIVND (reference sequence). CDR3: CASTLSRSHSGNTIYF. In DNA, the CDR3 is TGTGCCAGTACCCTGTCTCGATCCCACTCTGGAAACACCATATATTTT.

The chain couples TRBV5-6 to TRBJ2-3, with D perhaps TRBD2 (6 bases). V shed 2 bases and J shed 0 bases, with 10 bases lying between them. The length of the CDR3 is 15 residues. CDR1 is SGHDT and CDR2 is YYEEEE in the germline V gene. Here the CDR3 reads CASSFSGGSTDTQYF. CDR3 coding DNA: TGTGCCAGCAGCTTTTCCGGGGGTAGCACAGATACGCAGTATTTT.

The CDR3 loop is CASSLLGAGAPYPLHF. CDR3 DNA sequence: TGCGCCAGCAGCTTGTTGGGGGCTGGGGCACCATATCCCCTCCACTTT. The chain recombines TRBV5-1 with TRBJ1-6, with D possibly matching TRBD1 (6 bases). This CDR3 spans 16 amino acids. V was pared by 1 base and J by 13 bases, with 21 bases between. CDR1 is SGHRS, CDR2 YFSETQ, per germline. Complete variable domain (other parts from reference TRBV5-1 and TRBJ1-6): KAGVTQTPRYLIKTRGQQVTLSCSPISGHRSVSWYQQTPGQGLQFLFEYFSETQRNKGNFPGRFSGRQFSNSRSEMNVSTLELGDSALYLCASSLLGAGAPYPLHFGNGTRLTVT.

The chain recombines TRBV4-3 with TRBJ2-1, with a possible D match to TRBD1 (6 bases). The V end was cut by 4 bases, the J end by 6 bases, with 10 bases between. Germline assignment: CDR1 LGHNA and CDR2 YSLEER. CDR3 size: 13 residues. Here the CDR3 DNA reads TGCGCCAGCAGCCGGGGGCAGGGCAATGAGCAGTTCTTC. Translation: CASSRGQGNEQFF.

The chain uses TRBV30 and TRBJ2-2; 13 bases agree with TRBD2. The CDR3 spans 16 residues. CDR1 and CDR2 from the germline V gene are GTSNPN and SVGIG (reference sequence). The V segment lost 3 bases and the J segment 7 bases; nucleotides outside the gene matches: 8. Here the CDR3 reads CAWSRLAGGLSGELFF. The CDR3 DNA reads as TGTGCCTGGAGCCGACTAGCGGGGGGCCTCAGCGGGGAGCTGTTTTTT.

The rearrangement joins TRBV5-6 to TRBJ1-4; tentative D call: TRBD1 (5 bases). Germline CDR1 is SGHDT and CDR2 is YYEEEE. The CDR3 is made up of 15 amino acids. The V gene lost 4 bases and the J gene lost 3 bases, with 13 bases spanning the gap. Here the CDR3 reads CASSRWTSPNEKLFF. The CDR3 DNA is TGTGCCAGCAGCAGATGGACATCCCCTAATGAAAAACTGTTTTTT.

This clone has more than one count but fewer than ten. The chain uses TRBV14 and TRBJ2-3; 8 bases map to TRBD2. There are 15 residues in the CDR3. From germline, CDR1 is SGHDN and CDR2 FVKESK. V lost 4 bases to trimming and J lost 3 bases; unmatched junction nucleotides: 6. CDR3 loop: CASSPRAGGTDTQYF. CDR3 nucleotide sequence: TGTGCCAGCAGCCCTCGGGCGGGGGGTACAGATACGCAGTATTTT.

This clone was seen once. The chain combines TRBV5-1 with TRBJ2-5; a weak D match, TRBD2 (6 bases). V lost 3 bases to trimming and J lost 5 bases, with 14 bases between them. CDR1 and CDR2 from the germline V gene are SGHRS and YFSETQ. This CDR3 has 14 residues. The CDR3 sequence: CASSSPVSGETQYF. CDR3 sequence (DNA): TGCGCCAGCAGCTCACCAGTCAGCGGGGAGACCCAGTACTTC.

The chain carries TRBV19 and TRBJ2-1; 10 bases align to TRBD1. The V gene end was trimmed by 4 bases and the J gene end by 5 bases; junction bases not matched to a gene: 17. The CDR3 consists of 19 residues. Germline assignment: CDR1 LNHDA and CDR2 SQIVND (reference sequence). CDR3 nucleotide sequence: TGTGCCAGTAGTAAGGGGGGGACAGGGGTTATCTGGATGCACAATGAGCAGTTCTTC. Its translation: CASSKGGTGVIWMHNEQFF.

V is TRBV4-1 and J is TRBJ2-1; D perhaps matches TRBD1 (6 bases). The CDR3 covers 16 residues. CDR1 and CDR2 (germline): MGHRA, YSYEKL. V was clipped by 0 bases and J by 5 bases, with 14 bases between them. As DNA, the CDR3 is TGCGCCAGCAGCCAAGAAGGGGGTCGGATGAACAATGAGCAGTTCTTC. Its protein is CASSQEGGRMNNEQFF.

The chain carries TRBV18 and TRBJ1-3; no clear D gene. Per germline, CDR1 KGHSH and CDR2 LQKENI. Trimming took 6 bases from V and 2 from J, leaving 14 bases between them. The CDR3 extends over 15 amino acids. The CDR3 is CASSIGPDPGNTIYF. The CDR3 nucleotides read TGTGCCAGCTCGATTGGGCCCGACCCTGGAAACACCATATATTTT.

In this sample, this clone turned up a few times. The chain recombines TRBV6-2 or TRBV6-3 with TRBJ1-3, with 7 bases lining up with TRBD1. There are 16 residues in the CDR3. The junction had 8 bases not matched to a gene; V was cut back by 6 bases and J by 0 bases. Germline V gene lookup returns CDR1 MNHEY and CDR2 SVGEGT. The CDR3 DNA reads TGTGCCAGCAGACCTACAGGGGCCAGCTCTGGAAACACCATATATTTT. It encodes CASRPTGASSGNTIYF.

The chain couples TRBV25-1 to TRBJ2-6; D gene ambiguous. Germline CDR1 is MGHDK and CDR2 is SYGVNS. V dropped 4 bases and J dropped 0 bases, with 1 base sitting between them. This CDR3 is 13 amino acids long. The CDR3 DNA follows: TGTGCCAGCAGTGGCTCTGGGGCCAACGTCCTGACTTTC. Protein product: CASSGSGANVLTF. Based on the CDR3 plus reference TRBV25-1 and TRBJ2-6, the full variable domain is EADIYQTPRYLVIGTGKKITLECSQTMGHDKMYWYQQDPGMELHLIHYSYGVNSTEKGDLSSESTVSRIRTEHFPLTLESARPSHTSQYLCASSGSGANVLTFGAGSRLTVL.

V usage is TRBV19 and J usage is TRBJ2-1, with D hard to call. Germline-derived CDR1 and CDR2 are LNHDA and SQIVND (reference sequence). V was pared by 2 bases and J by 0 bases, with 11 bases between. This CDR3 has 16 residues. CDR3 residues: CASSISQLHSYNEQFF. CDR3 bases: TGTGCCAGTAGTATAAGTCAGCTACACTCCTACAATGAGCAGTTCTTC.

V and J are TRBV7-2 and TRBJ2-2; 9 bases map to TRBD2. V shed 4 bases and J 2 bases; nucleotides not matched to a gene: 11. In germline, CDR1 is SGHTA, CDR2 FQGNSA. The CDR3 runs 18 residues. DNA of the CDR3: TGTGCCAGCAGCTCGCCTCGAGCGGGGGGACGAAACACCGGGGAGCTGTTTTTT. Translated: CASSSPRAGGRNTGELFF.

This clone was seen only once. The chain uses TRBV7-9 and TRBJ1-2; D not certain. V was pared by 3 bases and J by 6 bases, with 20 bases between. The CDR3 length is 16 residues. CDR1 is SEHNR, CDR2 FQNEAQ, per germline (reference sequence). The CDR3 bases are TGTGCCAGCAGCTTGAGTCGGACTCTAAGACTCCATGGCTACACCTTC. It encodes CASSLSRTLRLHGYTF.

This rearrangement joins TRBV6-1 to TRBJ1-4; D remains unclear. Germline V CDR1 and CDR2: MNHNS, SASEGT. There are 14 residues in the CDR3. V lost 0 bases and J 1 base, leaving 3 bases between the germline ends. This CDR3 reads CASSEAGTNEKLFF. CDR3 in DNA: TGTGCCAGCAGTGAAGCCGGAACTAATGAAAAACTGTTTTTT.

This clone was found a few times. The chain has TRBV11-2 and TRBJ2-2, with D uncertain. The germline V gene has CDR1 SGHAT and CDR2 FQNNGV. Trimming removed 3 bases from V and 5 bases from J, with 13 bases in between. The CDR3 is 15 residues long. CDR3 in amino acids: CASSFSVGETGELFF. As DNA, the CDR3 is TGTGCCAGCAGCTTCTCGGTTGGCGAAACCGGGGAGCTGTTTTTT.

The chain links TRBV29-1 to TRBJ2-1; TRBD2 matches 11 bases. The V and J ends lost 3 bases and 7 bases, in that order; junction bases with no gene match: 8. This CDR3 has 15 amino acids. Germline CDR1 is SQVTM and CDR2 is ANQGSEA. CDR3 protein: CSVDRLAGGLNEQFF. The CDR3 DNA follows: TGCAGCGTTGACCGTCTAGCGGGGGGTTTGAATGAGCAGTTCTTC.

The rearrangement uses TRBV11-2 and TRBJ1-4; D unresolved. The V end lost 2 bases, the J end lost 5 bases, and 9 bases lay between the germline ends. This CDR3 has 14 amino acids. Germline values: CDR1 SGHAT, CDR2 FQNNGV. The CDR3 loop reads CASSLSGLNEKLFF. As DNA, the CDR3 is TGTGCCAGCAGCTTATCTGGGCTCAATGAAAAACTGTTTTTT.

The chain joins TRBV4-1 to TRBJ1-4, with 7 bases lining up with TRBD1. CDR1 and CDR2 from the germline V gene are MGHRA and YSYEKL. This CDR3 has 16 amino acids. Trimming took 2 bases from V and 8 from J; bases not matched to a gene: 11. The CDR3 spells CASSQSSQGYKEKLFF. The CDR3 DNA is TGCGCCAGCAGCCAATCGTCACAGGGGTATAAAGAAAAACTGTTTTTT.

The chain links TRBV9 to TRBJ2-5; 7 bases map to TRBD1. CDR3 size: 13 residues. J was trimmed by 3 bases and V by 4 bases; bases with no gene match: 3. Germline CDR1 and CDR2: SGDLS and YYNGEE. The CDR3 bases are TGTGCCAGCAGCTACGGGACAGAAGAGACCCAGTACTTC. Its protein is CASSYGTEETQYF.

The chain is built from TRBV5-1 and TRBJ2-5; D tentatively reads TRBD1 or TRBD2 (5 bases each). V was cut by 4 bases and J by 1 base, with 14 bases left in between. Germline V gene lookup returns CDR1 SGHRS and CDR2 YFSETQ. The CDR3 covers 15 residues. CDR3 nucleotides: TGCGCCAGCAGCGGAACCGGGACCTCCCAAGAGACCCAGTACTTC. It is translated as CASSGTGTSQETQYF.

This rearrangement joins TRBV14 to TRBJ1-3; tentative D call: TRBD1 (5 bases). Germline CDR1 and CDR2: SGHDN and FVKESK. The CDR3 consists of 15 residues. V dropped 1 base and J dropped 2 bases, with 9 bases sitting between them. This chain's CDR3 is CASSQARGAGNTIYF. CDR3 sequence (DNA): TGTGCCAGCAGCCAAGCTCGGGGGGCTGGAAACACCATATATTTT.

J is TRBJ1-2 and V is TRBV28; maybe TRBD1 (5 bases). The germline V gene encodes CDR1 MDHEN and CDR2 SYDVKM. The germline V and J ends were trimmed by 6 bases and 4 bases, with 9 bases remaining between them. CDR3 length: 12 amino acids. The CDR3 coding sequence is TGTGCCAGCAGGCCCGGGGGCTATGGCTACACCTTC. As protein: CASRPGGYGYTF.

This sequence joins TRBV15 and TRBJ1-4; weak D call: TRBD1 (6 bases). The germline V and J ends were trimmed by 0 bases and 8 bases, with 13 bases remaining between them. Germline-derived CDR1 and CDR2 are LNHNV and YYDKDF (reference sequence). This CDR3 region has 15 residues. The CDR3 loop is CATSRDRGEEEKLFF. The CDR3 coding sequence is TGTGCCACCAGCAGAGACAGGGGAGAAGAGGAAAAACTGTTTTTT.